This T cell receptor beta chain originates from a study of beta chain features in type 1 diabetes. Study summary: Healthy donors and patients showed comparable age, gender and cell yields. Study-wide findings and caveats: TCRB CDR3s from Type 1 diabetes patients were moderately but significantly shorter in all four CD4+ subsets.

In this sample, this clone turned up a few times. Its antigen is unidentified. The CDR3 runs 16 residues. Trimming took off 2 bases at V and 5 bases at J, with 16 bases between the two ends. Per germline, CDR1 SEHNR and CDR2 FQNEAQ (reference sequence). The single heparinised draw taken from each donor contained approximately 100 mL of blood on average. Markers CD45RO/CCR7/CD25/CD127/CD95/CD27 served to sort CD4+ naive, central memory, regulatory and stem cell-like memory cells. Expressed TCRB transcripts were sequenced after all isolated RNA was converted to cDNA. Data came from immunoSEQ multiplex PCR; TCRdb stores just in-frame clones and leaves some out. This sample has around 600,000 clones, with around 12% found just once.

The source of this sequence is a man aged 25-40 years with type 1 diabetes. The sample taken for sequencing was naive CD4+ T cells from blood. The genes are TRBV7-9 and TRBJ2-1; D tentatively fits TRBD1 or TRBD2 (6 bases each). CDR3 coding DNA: TGTGCCAGCAGCTTATCCGGGGGCTACCCCCACAATGAGCAGTTCTTC. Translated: CASSLSGGYPHNEQFF.